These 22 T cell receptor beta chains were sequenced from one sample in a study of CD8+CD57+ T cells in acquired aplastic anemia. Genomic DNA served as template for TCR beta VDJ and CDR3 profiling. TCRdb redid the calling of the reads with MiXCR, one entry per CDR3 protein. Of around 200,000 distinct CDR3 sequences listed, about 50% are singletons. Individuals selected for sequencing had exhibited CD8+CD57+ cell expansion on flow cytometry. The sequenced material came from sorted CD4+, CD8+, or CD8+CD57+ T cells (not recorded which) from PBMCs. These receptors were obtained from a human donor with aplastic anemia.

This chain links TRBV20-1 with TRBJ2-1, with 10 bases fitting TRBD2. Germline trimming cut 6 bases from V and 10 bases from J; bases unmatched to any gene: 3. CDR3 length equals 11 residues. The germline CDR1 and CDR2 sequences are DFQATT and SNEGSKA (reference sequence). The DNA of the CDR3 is TGCAGTGCGGGACTAGCGATAGAGCAGTTCTTC. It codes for CSAGLAIEQFF.

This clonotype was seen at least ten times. CDR3 residues: CASSLGQDNEKLFF. In DNA, the CDR3 is TGCGCCAGCAGCTTGGGGCAGGATAATGAAAAACTGTTTTTT. The rearrangement uses TRBV5-1 and TRBJ1-4; no clear D gene. The CDR3 is made up of 14 amino acids. Germline V gives CDR1 SGHRS, CDR2 YFSETQ. Trimming shortened V by 0 bases and J by 4 bases, and 7 bases separated the two germline ends. The complete variable domain, with remaining parts taken from reference TRBV5-1 and TRBJ1-4, reads KAGVTQTPRYLIKTRGQQVTLSCSPISGHRSVSWYQQTPGQGLQFLFEYFSETQRNKGNFPGRFSGRQFSNSRSEMNVSTLELGDSALYLCASSLGQDNEKLFFGSGTQLSVL.

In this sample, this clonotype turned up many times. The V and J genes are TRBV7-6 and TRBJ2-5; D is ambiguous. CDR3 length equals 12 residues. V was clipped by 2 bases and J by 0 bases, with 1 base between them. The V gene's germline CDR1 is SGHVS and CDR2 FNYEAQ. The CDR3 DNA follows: TGTGCCAGCAGCTTAAACCAAGAGACCCAGTACTTC. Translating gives CASSLNQETQYF.

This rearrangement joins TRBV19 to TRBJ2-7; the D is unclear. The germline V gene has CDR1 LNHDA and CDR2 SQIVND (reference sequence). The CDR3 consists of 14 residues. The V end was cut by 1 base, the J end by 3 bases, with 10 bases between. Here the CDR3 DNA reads TGTGCCAGTAGTATAGGAGCCTCAGGCTACGAGCAGTACTTC. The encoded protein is CASSIGASGYEQYF. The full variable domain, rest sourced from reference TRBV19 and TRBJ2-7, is DGGITQSPKYLFRKEGQNVTLSCEQNLNHDAMYWYRQDPGQGLRLIYYSQIVNDFQKGDIAEGYSVSREKKESFPLTVTSAQKNPTAFYLCASSIGASGYEQYFGPGTRLTVT.

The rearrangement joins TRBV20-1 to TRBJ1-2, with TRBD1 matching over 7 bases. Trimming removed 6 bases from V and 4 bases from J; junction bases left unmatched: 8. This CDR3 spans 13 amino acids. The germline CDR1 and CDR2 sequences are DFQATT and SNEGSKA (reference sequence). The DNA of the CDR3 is TGCAGTGCGATGAGGGACAGCCCCTATGGCTACACCTTC. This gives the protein CSAMRDSPYGYTF.

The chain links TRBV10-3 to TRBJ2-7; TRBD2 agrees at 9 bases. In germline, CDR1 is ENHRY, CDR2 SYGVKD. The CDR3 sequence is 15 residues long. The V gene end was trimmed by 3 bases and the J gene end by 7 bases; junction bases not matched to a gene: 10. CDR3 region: CAISDLLAGRGEQYF. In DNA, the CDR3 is TGTGCCATCAGTGACTTACTAGCGGGTCGGGGAGAGCAGTACTTC.

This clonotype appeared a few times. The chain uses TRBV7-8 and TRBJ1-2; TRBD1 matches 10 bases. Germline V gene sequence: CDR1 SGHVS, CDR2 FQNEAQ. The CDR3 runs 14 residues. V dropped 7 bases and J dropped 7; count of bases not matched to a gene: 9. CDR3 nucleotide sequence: TGTGCCAGCATCGGAAAGGGGACAGGGGCTGGCTACACCTTC. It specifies CASIGKGTGAGYTF.

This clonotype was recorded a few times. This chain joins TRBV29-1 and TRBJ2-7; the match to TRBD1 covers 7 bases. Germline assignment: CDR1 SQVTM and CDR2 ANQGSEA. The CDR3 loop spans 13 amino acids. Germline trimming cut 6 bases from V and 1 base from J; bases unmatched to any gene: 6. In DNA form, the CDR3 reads TGCAGCGTCGACCCGGGACAGTCCTACGAGCAGTACTTC. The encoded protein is CSVDPGQSYEQYF.

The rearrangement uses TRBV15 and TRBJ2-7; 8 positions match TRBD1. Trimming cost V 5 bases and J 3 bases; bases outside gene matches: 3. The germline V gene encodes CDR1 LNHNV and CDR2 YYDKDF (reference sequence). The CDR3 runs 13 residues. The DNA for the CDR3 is TGTGCCACCAGCGTTGGACAGGGCTACGAGCAGTACTTC. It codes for CATSVGQGYEQYF.

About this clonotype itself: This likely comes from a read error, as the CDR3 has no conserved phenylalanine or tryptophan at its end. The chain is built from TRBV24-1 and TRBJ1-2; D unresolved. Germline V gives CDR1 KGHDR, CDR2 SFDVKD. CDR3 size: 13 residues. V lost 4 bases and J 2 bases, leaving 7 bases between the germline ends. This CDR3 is CATSEDGNYGYTL. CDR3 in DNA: TGTGCCACCAGTGAGGACGGAAACTATGGCTACACCCTC.

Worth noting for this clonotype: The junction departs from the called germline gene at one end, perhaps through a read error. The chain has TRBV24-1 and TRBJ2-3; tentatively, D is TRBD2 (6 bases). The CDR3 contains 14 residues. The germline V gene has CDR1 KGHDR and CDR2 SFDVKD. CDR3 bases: TGTGCCAGCAACTGGAGGGACTCCACAGATACGCAGTACTTT. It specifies CASNWRDSTDTQYF.

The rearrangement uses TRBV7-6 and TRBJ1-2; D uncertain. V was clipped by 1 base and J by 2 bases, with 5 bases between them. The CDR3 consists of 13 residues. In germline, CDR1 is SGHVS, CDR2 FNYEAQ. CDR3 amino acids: CASSLDQNYGYTF. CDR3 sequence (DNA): TGTGCCAGCAGCTTAGATCAAAACTATGGCTACACCTTC.

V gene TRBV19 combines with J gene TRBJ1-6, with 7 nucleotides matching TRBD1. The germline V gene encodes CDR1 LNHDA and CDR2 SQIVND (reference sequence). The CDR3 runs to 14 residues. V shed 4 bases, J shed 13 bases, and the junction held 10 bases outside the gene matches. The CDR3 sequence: CASSTGEGAHPLHF. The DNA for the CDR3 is TGTGCCAGTAGTACTGGGGAGGGGGCGCATCCCCTCCACTTT. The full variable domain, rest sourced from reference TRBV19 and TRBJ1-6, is DGGITQSPKYLFRKEGQNVTLSCEQNLNHDAMYWYRQDPGQGLRLIYYSQIVNDFQKGDIAEGYSVSREKKESFPLTVTSAQKNPTAFYLCASSTGEGAHPLHFGNGTRLTVT.

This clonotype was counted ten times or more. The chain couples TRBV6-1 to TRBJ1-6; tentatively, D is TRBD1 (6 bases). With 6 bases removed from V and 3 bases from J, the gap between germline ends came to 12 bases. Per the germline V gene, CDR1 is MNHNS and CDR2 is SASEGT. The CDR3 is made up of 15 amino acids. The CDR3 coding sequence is TGTGCCAGCAGAGCAGGGGTTGACTATAATTCACCCCTCCACTTT. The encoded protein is CASRAGVDYNSPLHF.

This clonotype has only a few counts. The CDR3: CATSDPTGDQPQHF. The CDR3 nucleotides are TGTGCCACCAGTGACCCTACAGGGGATCAGCCCCAGCATTTT. The V and J genes are TRBV24-1 and TRBJ1-5, with 7 positions matching TRBD1. This CDR3 comprises 14 residues. V lost 4 bases, J lost 5 bases, and 4 bases stayed unmatched. Germline CDR1 reads KGHDR; CDR2 reads SFDVKD.

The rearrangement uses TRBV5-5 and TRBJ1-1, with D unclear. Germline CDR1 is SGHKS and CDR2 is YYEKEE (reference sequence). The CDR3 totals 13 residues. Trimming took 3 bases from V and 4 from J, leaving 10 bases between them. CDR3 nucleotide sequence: TGTGCCAGCAGCTCAACTAGCGGCACTGAAGCTTTCTTT. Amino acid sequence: CASSSTSGTEAFF.

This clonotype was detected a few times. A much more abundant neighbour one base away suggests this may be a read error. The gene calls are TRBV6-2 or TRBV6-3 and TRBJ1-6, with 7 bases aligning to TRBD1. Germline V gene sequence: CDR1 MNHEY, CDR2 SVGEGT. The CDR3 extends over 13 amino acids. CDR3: CTSRTTGNSPLHF. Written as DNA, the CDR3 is TGTACCAGCAGAACGACAGGGAATTCACCCCTCCACTTT.

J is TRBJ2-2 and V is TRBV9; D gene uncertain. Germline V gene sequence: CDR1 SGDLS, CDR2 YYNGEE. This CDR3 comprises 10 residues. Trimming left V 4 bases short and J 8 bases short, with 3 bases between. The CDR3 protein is CASSPGELFF. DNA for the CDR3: TGTGCCAGCAGCCCGGGGGAGCTGTTTTTT.

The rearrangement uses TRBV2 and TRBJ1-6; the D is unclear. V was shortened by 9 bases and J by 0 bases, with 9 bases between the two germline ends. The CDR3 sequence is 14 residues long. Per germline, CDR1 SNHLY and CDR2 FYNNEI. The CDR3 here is CASLYSSYNSPLHF. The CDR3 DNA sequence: TGTGCCAGTTTGTATAGCTCCTATAATTCACCCCTCCACTTT.

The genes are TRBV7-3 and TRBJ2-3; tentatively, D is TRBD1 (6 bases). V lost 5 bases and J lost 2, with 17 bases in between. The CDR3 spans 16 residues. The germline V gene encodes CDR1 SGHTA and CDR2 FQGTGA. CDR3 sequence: CASSQYDRKNTDTQYF. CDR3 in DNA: TGTGCCAGCAGCCAGTATGACAGGAAAAACACAGATACGCAGTATTTT.

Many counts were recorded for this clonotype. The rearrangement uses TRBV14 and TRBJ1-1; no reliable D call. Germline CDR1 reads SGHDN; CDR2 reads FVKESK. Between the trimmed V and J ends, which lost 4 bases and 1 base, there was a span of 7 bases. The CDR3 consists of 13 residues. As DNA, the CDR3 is TGTGCCAGCAGCCCGAGAAGGAACACTGAAGCTTTCTTT. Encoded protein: CASSPRRNTEAFF.

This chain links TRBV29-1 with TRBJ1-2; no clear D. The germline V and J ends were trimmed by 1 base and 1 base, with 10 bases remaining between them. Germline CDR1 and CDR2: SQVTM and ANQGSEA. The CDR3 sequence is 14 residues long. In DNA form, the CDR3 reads TGCAGCGTTGAAGGGGCCGCCCTTAACTATGGCTACACCTTC. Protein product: CSVEGAALNYGYTF.